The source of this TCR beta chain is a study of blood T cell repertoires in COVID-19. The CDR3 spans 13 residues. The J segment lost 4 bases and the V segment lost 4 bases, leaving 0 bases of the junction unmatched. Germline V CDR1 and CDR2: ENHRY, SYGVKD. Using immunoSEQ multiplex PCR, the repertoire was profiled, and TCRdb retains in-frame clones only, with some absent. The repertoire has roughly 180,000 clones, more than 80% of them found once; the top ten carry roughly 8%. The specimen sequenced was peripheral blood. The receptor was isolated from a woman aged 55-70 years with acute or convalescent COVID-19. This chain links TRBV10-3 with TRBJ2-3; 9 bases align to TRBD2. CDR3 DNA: TGTGCCATCAGTGGACTAGCGGCAGATACGCAGTATTTT. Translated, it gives CAISGLAADTQYF.